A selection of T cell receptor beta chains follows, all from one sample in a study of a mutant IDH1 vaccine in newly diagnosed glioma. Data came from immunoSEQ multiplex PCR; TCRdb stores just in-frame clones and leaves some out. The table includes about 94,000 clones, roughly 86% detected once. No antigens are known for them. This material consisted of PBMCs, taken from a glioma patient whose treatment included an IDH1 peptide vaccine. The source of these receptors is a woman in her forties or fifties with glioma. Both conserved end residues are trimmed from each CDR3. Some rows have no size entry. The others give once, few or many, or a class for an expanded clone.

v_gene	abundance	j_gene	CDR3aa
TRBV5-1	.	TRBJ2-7	ASSLEASRTYEQY
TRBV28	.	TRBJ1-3	ASSLSPRQGAGNTIY
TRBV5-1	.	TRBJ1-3	ASAREGRAASGNTIY
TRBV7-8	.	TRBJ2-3	ASSFPSVLAEFTDTQY
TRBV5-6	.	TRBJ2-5	ASSLLAGLFFETRY
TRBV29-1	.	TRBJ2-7	SVEGQFYEQY
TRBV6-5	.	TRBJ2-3	ASSGAGSREEY
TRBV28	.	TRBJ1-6	ATRPPVGTGDDNSPLH
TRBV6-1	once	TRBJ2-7	ASSEGGRSFLQY
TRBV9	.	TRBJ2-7	ASSVDGVEQY
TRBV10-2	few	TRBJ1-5	ASSGRWGNQPQH
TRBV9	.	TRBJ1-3	ASSDTNRGNTIY
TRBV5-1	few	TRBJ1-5	ASSLAGGNQPQH
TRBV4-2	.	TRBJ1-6	ASSPGSSYNSPLH
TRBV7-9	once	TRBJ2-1	ASSPWGGEVNEQF
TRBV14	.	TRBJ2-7	ASSQFGSLSYEQY
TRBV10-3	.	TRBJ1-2	ATETGSNYGYT
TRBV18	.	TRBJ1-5	ASSPRFGMPQH
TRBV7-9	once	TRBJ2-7	ASSVGQGFSEQY
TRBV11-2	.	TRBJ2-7	ASSLGLVGISAEQY
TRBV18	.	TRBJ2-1	ASSPRSRLAGNVFEQF
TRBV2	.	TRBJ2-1	ASGRRTQNEQF
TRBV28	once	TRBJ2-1	ASSSGRNPYNEQF
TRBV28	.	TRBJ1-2	ASSLYNTNYGYT
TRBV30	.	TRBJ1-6	AWSARGNSPLH
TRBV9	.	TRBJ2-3	ASSVGTSTDTQY
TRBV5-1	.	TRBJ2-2	ASSRNTGALDGELF
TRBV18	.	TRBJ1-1	ASSPGTRTEAF
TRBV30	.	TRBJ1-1	AWSVGGEAF
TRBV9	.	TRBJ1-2	ASSGRGEYGYT
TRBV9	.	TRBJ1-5	ASSAQGNADQPQH
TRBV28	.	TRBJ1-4	ASSLTGVGEKLF
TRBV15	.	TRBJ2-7	ATSREPGQGGYEQY
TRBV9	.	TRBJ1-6	ASSPRTADSYNSPLH
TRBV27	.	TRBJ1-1	ASRTSQRNTEAF
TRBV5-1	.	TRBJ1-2	ASSPGTLIRGYT
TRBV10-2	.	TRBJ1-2	ASSESGQSYGYT
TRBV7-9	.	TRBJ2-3	ASSRLGQVTDTQY
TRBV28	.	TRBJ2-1	ASSSLAGAAYNEQF
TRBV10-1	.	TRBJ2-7	ASSDPGTSPYEQY
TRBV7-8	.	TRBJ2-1	ASSPSRLSEQF
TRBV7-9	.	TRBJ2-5	ASSDNQETQY
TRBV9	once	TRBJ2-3	ASSVGGDTQY
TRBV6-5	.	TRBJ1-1	ASAAETKNTEAF
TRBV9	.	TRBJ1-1	ASSSDTNTEAF
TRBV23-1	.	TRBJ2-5	ASSLQGQHQETQY
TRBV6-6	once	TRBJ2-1	ASSFGLAGGMNEQF
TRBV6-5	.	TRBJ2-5	ASSYALAGEQETQY
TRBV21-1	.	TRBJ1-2	ASSILPGGLNYGYT
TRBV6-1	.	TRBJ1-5	ASSVTENQPQH
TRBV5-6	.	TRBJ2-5	ASSLARETQY
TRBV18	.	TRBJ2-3	ASSPPGQGADTQY
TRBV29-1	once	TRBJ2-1	SVEALGFPYNEQF
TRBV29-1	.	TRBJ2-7	SVGRQGAGEQY
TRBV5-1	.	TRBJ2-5	ASSPGLAAYQETQY
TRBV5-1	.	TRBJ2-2	ASSLGRGVTGELF